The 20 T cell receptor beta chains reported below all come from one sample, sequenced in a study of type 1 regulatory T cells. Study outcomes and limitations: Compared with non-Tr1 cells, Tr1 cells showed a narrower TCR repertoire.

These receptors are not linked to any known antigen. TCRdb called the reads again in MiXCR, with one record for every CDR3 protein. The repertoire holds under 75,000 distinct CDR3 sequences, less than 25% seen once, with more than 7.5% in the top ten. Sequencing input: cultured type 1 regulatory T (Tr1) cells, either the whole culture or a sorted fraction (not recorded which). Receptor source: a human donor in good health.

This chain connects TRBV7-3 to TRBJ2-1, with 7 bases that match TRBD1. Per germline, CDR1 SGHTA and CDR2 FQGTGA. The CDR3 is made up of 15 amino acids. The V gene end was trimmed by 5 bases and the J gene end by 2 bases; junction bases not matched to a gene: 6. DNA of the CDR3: TGTGCCAGCAGCCTACAGGGGACAACCTACAATGAGCAGTTCTTC. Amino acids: CASSLQGTTYNEQFF. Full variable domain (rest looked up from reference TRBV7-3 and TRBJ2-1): GAGVSQTPSNKVTEKGKYVELRCDPISGHTALYWYRQSLGQGPEFLIYFQGTGAADDSGLPNDRFFAVRPEGSVSTLKIQRTERGDSAVYLCASSLQGTTYNEQFFGPGTRLTVL.

The CDR3 region is CASSPPDTNYGYTF. CDR3 DNA: TGTGCCAGCTCACCTCCCGACACTAACTATGGCTACACCTTC. V is TRBV18 and J is TRBJ1-2, with D unclear. CDR1 is KGHSH and CDR2 is LQKENI in the germline V gene. V lost 3 bases and J 0 bases, leaving 8 bases between the germline ends. This CDR3 is built from 14 residues.

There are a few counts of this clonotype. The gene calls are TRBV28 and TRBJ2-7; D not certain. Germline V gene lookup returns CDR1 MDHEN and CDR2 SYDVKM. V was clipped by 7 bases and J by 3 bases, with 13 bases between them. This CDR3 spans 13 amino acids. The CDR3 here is CASKGFQFYEQYF. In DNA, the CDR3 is TGTGCCAGCAAAGGCTTCCAATTCTACGAGCAGTACTTC. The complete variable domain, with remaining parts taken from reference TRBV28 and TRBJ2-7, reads DVKVTQSSRYLVKRTGEKVFLECVQDMDHENMFWYRQDPGLGLRLIYFSYDVKMKEKGDIPEGYSVSREKKERFSLILESASTNQTSMYLCASKGFQFYEQYFGPGTRLTVT.

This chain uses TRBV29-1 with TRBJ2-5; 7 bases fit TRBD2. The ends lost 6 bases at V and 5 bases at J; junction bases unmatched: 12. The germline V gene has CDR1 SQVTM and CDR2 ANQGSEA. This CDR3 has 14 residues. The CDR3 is CSVVAGPWLETQYF. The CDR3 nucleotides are TGCAGCGTCGTAGCGGGCCCCTGGTTGGAGACCCAGTACTTC.

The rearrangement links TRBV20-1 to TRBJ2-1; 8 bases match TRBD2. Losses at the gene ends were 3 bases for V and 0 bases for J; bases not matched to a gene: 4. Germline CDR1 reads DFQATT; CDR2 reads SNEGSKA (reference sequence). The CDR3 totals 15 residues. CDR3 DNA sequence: TGCAGTGCTAGCGGACTAGCAAGCTCCTACAATGAGCAGTTCTTC. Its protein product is CSASGLASSYNEQFF.

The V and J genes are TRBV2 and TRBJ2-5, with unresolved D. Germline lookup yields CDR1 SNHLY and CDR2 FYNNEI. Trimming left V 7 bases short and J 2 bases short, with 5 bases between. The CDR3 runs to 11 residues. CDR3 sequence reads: CASTKQETQYF. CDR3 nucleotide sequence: TGTGCCAGCACCAAACAAGAGACCCAGTACTTC.

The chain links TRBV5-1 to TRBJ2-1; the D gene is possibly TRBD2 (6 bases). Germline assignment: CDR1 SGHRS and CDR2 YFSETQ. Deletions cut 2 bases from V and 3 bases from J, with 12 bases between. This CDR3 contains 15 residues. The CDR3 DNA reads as TGCGCCAGCAGCTTAACGGGAGAGAACTACAATGAGCAGTTCTTC. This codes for CASSLTGENYNEQFF.

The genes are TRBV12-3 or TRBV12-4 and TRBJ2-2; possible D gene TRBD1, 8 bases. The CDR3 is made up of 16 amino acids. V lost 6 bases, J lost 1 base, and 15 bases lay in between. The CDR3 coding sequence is TGTGCCAGCAGGCCACAGGGGGGGGGGAACACCGGGGAGCTGTTTTTT. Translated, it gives CASRPQGGGNTGELFF.

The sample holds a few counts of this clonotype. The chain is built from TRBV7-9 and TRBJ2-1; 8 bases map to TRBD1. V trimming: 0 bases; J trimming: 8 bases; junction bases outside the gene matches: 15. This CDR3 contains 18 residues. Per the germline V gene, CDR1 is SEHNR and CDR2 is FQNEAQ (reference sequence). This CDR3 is CASSLAAGGWTGSHEQFF. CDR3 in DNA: TGTGCCAGCAGCTTAGCGGCAGGGGGCTGGACGGGTTCGCATGAGCAGTTCTTC.

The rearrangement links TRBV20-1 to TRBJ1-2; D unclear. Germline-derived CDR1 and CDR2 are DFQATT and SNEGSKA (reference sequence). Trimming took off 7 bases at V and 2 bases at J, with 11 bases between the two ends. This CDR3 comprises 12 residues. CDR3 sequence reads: CSVPRSNYGYTF. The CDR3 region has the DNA TGCAGTGTACCCAGATCCAACTATGGCTACACCTTC.

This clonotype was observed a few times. CDR3 nucleotide sequence: TGTGCCAGCATGGGACTAGCGGGACCCGGGGAGCTGTTTTTT. This gives the protein CASMGLAGPGELFF. This chain uses TRBV25-1 with TRBJ2-2, with 13 positions matching TRBD2. The germline gives CDR1 MGHDK, CDR2 SYGVNS. The V segment lost 7 bases and the J segment 6 bases; nucleotides outside the gene matches: 2. The CDR3 spans 14 residues. The complete variable domain, with remaining parts taken from reference TRBV25-1 and TRBJ2-2, reads EADIYQTPRYLVIGTGKKITLECSQTMGHDKMYWYQQDPGMELHLIHYSYGVNSTEKGDLSSESTVSRIRTEHFPLTLESARPSHTSQYLCASMGLAGPGELFFGEGSRLTVL.

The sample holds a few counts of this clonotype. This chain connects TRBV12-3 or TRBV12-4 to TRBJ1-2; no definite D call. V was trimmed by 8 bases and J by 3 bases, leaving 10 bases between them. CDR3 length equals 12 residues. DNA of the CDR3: TGTGCCAGCGGAAGGGCCGACTATGGCTACACCTTC. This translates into CASGRADYGYTF.

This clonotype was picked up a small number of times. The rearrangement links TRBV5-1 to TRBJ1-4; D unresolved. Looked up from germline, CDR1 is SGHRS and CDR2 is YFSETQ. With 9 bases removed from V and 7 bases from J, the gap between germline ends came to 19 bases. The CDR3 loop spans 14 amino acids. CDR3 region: CAIHEIDAREKLFF. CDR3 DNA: TGCGCCATCCACGAAATCGACGCCCGTGAAAAACTGTTTTTT.

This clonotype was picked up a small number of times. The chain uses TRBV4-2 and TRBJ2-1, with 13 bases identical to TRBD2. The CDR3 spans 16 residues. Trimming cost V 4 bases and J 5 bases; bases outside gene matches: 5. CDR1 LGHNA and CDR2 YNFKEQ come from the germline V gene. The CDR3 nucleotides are TGTGCCAGCAGCCCTCAACTAGCGGGAGGGCACAATGAGCAGTTCTTC. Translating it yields CASSPQLAGGHNEQFF.

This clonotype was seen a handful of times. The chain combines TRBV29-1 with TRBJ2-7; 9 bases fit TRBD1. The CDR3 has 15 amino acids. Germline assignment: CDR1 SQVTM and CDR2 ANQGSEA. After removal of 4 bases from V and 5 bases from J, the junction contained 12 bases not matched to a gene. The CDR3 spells CSVVPRGQGNHEQYF. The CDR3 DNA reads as TGCAGCGTTGTCCCCCGGGGACAGGGCAACCACGAGCAGTACTTC.

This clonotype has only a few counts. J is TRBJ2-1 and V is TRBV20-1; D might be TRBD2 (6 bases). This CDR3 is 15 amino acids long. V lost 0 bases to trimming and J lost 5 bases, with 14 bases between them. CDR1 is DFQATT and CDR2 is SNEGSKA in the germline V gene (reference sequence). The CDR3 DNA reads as TGCAGTGCTAGAGATCCTTCCGGGAGCAACAATGAGCAGTTCTTC. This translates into CSARDPSGSNNEQFF.

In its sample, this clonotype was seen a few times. CDR3 DNA sequence: TGTGCCAGCAGCTTGGGTGGAAACAATCAGCCCCAGCATTTT. Translated, it gives CASSLGGNNQPQHF. The chain carries TRBV5-6 and TRBJ1-5; D is unresolved. The V gene lost 0 bases and the J gene lost 3 bases, with 7 bases spanning the gap. From germline, CDR1 is SGHDT and CDR2 YYEEEE. There are 14 residues in the CDR3.

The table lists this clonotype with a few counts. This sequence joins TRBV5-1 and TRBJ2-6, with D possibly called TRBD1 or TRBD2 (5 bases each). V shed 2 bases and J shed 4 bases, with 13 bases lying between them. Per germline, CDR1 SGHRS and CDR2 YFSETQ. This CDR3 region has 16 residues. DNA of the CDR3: TGCGCCAGCAGCTTTTCCGGGGCAGGAGGGGCCAACGTCCTGACTTTC. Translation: CASSFSGAGGANVLTF.

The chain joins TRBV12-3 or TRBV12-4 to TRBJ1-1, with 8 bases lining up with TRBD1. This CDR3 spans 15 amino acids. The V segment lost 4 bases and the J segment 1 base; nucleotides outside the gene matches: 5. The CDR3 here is CASSSGDRGNTEAFF. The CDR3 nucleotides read TGTGCCAGCAGTTCGGGAGACAGGGGGAACACTGAAGCTTTCTTT.

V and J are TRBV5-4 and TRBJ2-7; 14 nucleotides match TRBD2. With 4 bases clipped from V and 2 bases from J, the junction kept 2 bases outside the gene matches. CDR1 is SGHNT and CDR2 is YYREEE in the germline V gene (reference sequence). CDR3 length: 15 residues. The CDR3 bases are TGTGCCAGCAGCATGGGACTAGCGGGGGCCTACGAGCAGTACTTC. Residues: CASSMGLAGAYEQYF.